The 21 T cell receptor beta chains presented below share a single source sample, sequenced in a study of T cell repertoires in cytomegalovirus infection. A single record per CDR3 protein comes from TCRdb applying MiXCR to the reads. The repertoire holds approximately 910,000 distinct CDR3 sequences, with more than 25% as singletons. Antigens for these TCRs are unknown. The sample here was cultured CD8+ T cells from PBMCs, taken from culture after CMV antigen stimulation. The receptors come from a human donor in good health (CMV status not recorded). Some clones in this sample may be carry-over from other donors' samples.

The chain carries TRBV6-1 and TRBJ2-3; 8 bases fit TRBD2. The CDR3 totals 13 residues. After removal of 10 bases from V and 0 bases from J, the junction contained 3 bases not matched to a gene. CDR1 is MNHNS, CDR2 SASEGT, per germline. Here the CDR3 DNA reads TGTGCCACCGAGCGGGAGAGCACAGATACGCAGTATTTT. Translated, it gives CATERESTDTQYF.

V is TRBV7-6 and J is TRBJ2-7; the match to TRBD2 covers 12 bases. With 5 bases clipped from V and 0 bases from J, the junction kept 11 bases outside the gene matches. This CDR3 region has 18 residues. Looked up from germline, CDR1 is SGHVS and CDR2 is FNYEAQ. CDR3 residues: CASSPASGGAGSSYEQYF. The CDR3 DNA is TGTGCCAGCAGCCCGGCTAGCGGGGGGGCAGGGAGCTCCTACGAGCAGTACTTC.

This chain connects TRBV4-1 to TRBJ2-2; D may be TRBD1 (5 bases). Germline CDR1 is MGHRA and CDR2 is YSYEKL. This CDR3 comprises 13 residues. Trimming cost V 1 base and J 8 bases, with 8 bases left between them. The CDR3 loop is CASSQGGQGELFF. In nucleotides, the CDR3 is TGCGCCAGCAGCCAAGGTGGACAAGGGGAGCTGTTTTTT.

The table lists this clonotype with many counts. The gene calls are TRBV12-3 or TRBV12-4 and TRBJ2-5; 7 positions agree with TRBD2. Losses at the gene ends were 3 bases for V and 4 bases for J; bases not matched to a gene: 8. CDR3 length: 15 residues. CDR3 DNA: TGTGCCAGCAGTTTTGGGACTACCCATCGAGAGACCCAGTACTTC. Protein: CASSFGTTHRETQYF.

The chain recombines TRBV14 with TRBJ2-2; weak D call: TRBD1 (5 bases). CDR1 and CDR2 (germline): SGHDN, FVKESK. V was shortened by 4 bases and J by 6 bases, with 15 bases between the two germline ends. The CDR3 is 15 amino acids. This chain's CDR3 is CASSLRQSAAGELFF. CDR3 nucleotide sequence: TGTGCCAGCAGCCTTCGACAGTCGGCGGCCGGGGAGCTGTTTTTT.

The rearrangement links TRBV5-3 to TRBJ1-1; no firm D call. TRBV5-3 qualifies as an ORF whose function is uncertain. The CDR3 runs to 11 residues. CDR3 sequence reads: CVSSRTSEAFF. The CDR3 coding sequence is TGTGTCAGCAGCCGTACCTCTGAAGCTTTCTTT.

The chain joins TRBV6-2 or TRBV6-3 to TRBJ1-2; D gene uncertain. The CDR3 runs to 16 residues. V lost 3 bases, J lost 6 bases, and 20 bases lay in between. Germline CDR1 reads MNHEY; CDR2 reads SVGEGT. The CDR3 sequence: CASSYTESGVTHGYTF. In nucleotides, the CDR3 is TGTGCCAGCAGTTATACGGAAAGCGGGGTTACTCATGGCTACACCTTC.

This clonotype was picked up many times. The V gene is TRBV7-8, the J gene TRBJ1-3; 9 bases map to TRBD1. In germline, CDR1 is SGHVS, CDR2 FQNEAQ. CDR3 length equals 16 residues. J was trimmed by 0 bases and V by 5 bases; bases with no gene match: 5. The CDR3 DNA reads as TGTGCCAGCAGCAACCGGGACAGGGTCTCTGGAAACACCATATATTTT. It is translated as CASSNRDRVSGNTIYF. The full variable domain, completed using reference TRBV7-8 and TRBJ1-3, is GAGVSQSPRYKVAKRGQDVALRCDPISGHVSLFWYQQALGQGPEFLTYFQNEAQLDKSGLPSDRFFAERPEGSVSTLKIQRTQQEDSAVYLCASSNRDRVSGNTIYFGEGSWLTVV.

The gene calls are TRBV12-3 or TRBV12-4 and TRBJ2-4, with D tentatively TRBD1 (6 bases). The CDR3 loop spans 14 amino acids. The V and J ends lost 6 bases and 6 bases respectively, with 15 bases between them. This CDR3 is CASSQTGLGNIQYF. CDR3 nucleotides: TGTGCCAGCAGCCAAACAGGGTTGGGAAACATTCAGTACTTC.

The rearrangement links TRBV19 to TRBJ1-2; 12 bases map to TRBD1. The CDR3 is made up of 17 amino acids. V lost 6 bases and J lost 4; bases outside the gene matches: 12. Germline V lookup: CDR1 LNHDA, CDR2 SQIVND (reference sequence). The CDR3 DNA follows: TGTGCCAGTAGCAGCGAGGGACAGGGGGCTTTTGCCTATGGCTACACCTTC. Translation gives CASSSEGQGAFAYGYTF.

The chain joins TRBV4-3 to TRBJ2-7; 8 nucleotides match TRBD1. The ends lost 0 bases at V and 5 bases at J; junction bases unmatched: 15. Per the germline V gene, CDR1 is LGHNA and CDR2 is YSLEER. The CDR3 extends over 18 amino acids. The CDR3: CASSQDQRRGHPRDEQYV. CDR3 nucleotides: TGCGCCAGCAGCCAAGATCAGCGCAGGGGGCACCCTCGGGACGAGCAGTACGTC.

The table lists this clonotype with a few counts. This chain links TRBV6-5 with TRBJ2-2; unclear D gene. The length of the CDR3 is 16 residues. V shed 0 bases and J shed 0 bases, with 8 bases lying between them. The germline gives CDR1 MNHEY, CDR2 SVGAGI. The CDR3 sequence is CASSYSGPANTGELFF. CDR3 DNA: TGTGCCAGCAGTTACTCCGGGCCTGCGAACACCGGGGAGCTGTTTTTT.

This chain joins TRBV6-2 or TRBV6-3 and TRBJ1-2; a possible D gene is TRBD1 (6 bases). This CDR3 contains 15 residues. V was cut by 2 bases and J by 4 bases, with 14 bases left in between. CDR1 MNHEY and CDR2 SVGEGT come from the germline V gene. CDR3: CASSYPGTSFYGYTF. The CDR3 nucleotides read TGTGCCAGCAGTTACCCCGGGACATCGTTCTATGGCTACACCTTC.

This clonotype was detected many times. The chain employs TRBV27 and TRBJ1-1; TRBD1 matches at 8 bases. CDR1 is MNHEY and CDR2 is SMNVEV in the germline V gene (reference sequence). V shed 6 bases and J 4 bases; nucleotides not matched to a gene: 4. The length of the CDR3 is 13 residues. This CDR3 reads CASSRGLGTEAFF. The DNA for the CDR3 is TGTGCCAGCAGCAGGGGGCTCGGCACTGAAGCTTTCTTT.

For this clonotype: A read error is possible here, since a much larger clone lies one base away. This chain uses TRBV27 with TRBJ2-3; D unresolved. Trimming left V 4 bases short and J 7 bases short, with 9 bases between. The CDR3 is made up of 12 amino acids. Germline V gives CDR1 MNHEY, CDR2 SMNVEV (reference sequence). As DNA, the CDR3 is TGTGCCAGCAGTTCGAGTGTCAATACGCAGTATTTT. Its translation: CASSSSVNTQYF.

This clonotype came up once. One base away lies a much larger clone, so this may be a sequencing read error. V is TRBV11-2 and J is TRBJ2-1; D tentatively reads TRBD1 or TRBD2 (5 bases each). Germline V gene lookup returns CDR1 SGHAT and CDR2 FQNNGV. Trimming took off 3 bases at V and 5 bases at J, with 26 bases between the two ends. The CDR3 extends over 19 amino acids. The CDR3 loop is CASSLAPLDGAMFDNEQFF. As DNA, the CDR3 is TGTGCCAGCAGCTTGGCCCCCTTGGACGGGGCAATGTTCGACAATGAGCAGTTCTTC.

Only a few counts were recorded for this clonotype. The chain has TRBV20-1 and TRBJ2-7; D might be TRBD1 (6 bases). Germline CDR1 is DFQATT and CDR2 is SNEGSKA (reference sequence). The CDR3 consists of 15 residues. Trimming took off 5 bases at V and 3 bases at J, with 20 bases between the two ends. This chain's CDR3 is CSASPLHRVGYEQYF. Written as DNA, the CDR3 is TGCAGTGCTTCCCCCCTCCACAGGGTAGGCTACGAGCAGTACTTC.

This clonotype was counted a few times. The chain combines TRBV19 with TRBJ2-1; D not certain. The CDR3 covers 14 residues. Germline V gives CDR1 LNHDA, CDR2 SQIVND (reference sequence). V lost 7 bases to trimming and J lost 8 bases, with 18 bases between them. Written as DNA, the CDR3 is TGTGCCAGTAATAGTTGGCAAGCCGAGGATGAGCAGTTCTTC. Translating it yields CASNSWQAEDEQFF. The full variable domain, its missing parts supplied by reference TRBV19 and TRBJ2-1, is DGGITQSPKYLFRKEGQNVTLSCEQNLNHDAMYWYRQDPGQGLRLIYYSQIVNDFQKGDIAEGYSVSREKKESFPLTVTSAQKNPTAFYLCASNSWQAEDEQFFGPGTRLTVL.

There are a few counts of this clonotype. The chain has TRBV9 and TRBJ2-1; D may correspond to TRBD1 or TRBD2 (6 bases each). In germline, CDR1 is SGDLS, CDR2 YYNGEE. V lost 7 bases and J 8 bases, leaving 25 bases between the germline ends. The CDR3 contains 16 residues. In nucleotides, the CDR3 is TGTGCCAGCGCCATAAGGGACGGGGGCCAAAGGGATGAGCAGTTCTTC. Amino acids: CASAIRDGGQRDEQFF. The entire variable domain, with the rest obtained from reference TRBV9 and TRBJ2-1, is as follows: DSGVTQTPKHLITATGQRVTLRCSPRSGDLSVYWYQQSLDQGLQFLIQYYNGEERAKGNILERFSAQQFPDLHSELNLSSLELGDSALYFCASAIRDGGQRDEQFFGPGTRLTVL.

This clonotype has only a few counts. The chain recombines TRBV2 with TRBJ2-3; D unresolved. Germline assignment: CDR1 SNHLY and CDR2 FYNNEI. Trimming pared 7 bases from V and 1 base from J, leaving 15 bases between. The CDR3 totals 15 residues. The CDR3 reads CASKSYGTGTDTQYF. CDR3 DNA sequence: TGTGCCAGCAAATCGTATGGCACCGGCACAGATACGCAGTATTTT.

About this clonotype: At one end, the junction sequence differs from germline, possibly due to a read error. DNA for the CDR3: TGTGTCAGTACCACCCGAAATCTCCTGGGCTACACCTTC. As protein: CVSTTRNLLGYTF. The gene calls are TRBV19 and TRBJ1-2; D remains unclear. Germline CDR1 is LNHDA and CDR2 is SQIVND (reference sequence). The CDR3 is made up of 13 amino acids.